These 32 T cell receptor beta chains came from one sample sequenced in a study of T cell responses to AZD1222 COVID-19 vaccine. TCRdb's table, derived via immunoSEQ multiplex PCR, lists solely in-frame clones and lacks some. The sample shows 150,000 to 160,000 clones, 75% to 95% of them seen only once. The sequenced sample was peripheral blood, obtained on day 0 of AZD1222 vaccination. The origin of the receptors is an adult in good health.

The chain joins TRBV24-1 to TRBJ2-1; D perhaps matches TRBD2 (6 bases). Germline assignment: CDR1 KGHDR and CDR2 SFDVKD. CDR3 size: 16 residues. V lost 2 bases to trimming and J lost 2 bases, with 12 bases between them. The CDR3 DNA reads as TGTGCCACCAGTGATTCCCAGCGGGTAACCTACAATGAGCAGTTCTTC. It specifies CATSDSQRVTYNEQFF.

The rearrangement joins TRBV29-1 to TRBJ2-2; D ambiguous. The CDR3 contains 13 residues. V was shortened by 4 bases and J by 4 bases, with 10 bases between the two germline ends. The germline CDR1 and CDR2 sequences are SQVTM and ANQGSEA. The CDR3 sequence: CSVVWWSTGELFF. For the CDR3, the DNA is TGCAGCGTTGTGTGGTGGAGCACCGGGGAGCTGTTTTTT.

The chain links TRBV6-2 or TRBV6-3 to TRBJ2-1; 11 nucleotides align to TRBD2. The CDR3 consists of 16 residues. After removal of 5 bases from V and 6 bases from J, the junction contained 9 bases not matched to a gene. Germline assignment: CDR1 MNHEY and CDR2 SVGEGT. The CDR3 nucleotides read TGTGCCAGCAGTACCACCGCTAGCGGGAGGCCCAATGAGCAGTTCTTC. It specifies CASSTTASGRPNEQFF.

In DNA form, the CDR3 reads TGCGCCAGCACCTATGACAGGCTGAACACTGAAGCTTTCTTT. Its translation is CASTYDRLNTEAFF. The chain carries TRBV5-1 and TRBJ1-1, with TRBD1 as a possible D gene (6 bases). Germline V gene data show CDR1 as SGHRS and CDR2 as YFSETQ. With 6 bases removed from V and 0 bases from J, the gap between germline ends came to 12 bases. The CDR3 consists of 14 residues.

This chain uses TRBV11-3 with TRBJ2-1; D might be TRBD1 or TRBD2, each matching 5 bases. Germline V CDR1 and CDR2: SGHNT, YENEEA. The CDR3 runs 15 residues. V lost 5 bases and J 4 bases, leaving 15 bases between the germline ends. The chain's CDR3 is CASSKEGWQYNEQFF. The CDR3 region has the DNA TGTGCCAGCAGCAAAGAGGGGTGGCAGTACAATGAGCAGTTCTTC.

The genes are TRBV21-1 and TRBJ2-1; the table's D call, TRBD1, was not checked against the DNA. TRBV21-1 is assigned pseudogene status. The CDR3 sequence is 15 residues long. CDR3 region: CASSKALYRVNEQFF. The CDR3 coding sequence is TGTGCCAGCAGCAAAGCGCTTTACAGGGTCAATGAGCAGTTCTTC.

This chain joins TRBV7-9 and TRBJ1-4; the D gene is possibly TRBD1 (5 bases). This CDR3 has 16 residues. V was shortened by 5 bases and J by 2 bases, with 15 bases between the two germline ends. The germline V gene has CDR1 SEHNR and CDR2 FQNEAQ (reference sequence). CDR3 DNA sequence: TGTGCCAGCAGCCCCCCCTTTGGGGCTACTAATGAAAAACTGTTTTTT. As protein: CASSPPFGATNEKLFF.

This clone appeared once. The genes are TRBV27 and TRBJ2-1; 8 bases map to TRBD1. Germline lookup yields CDR1 MNHEY and CDR2 SMNVEV (reference sequence). With V trimmed by 0 bases and J by 1 base, 8 bases remained unmatched. The CDR3 is 18 amino acids. The CDR3: CASSLSGTGGHSYNEQFF. CDR3 DNA sequence: TGTGCCAGCAGTTTATCGGGCACAGGGGGACATTCCTACAATGAGCAGTTCTTC.

V and J are TRBV6-5 and TRBJ2-7; TRBD2 matches 9 bases. The CDR3 runs to 15 residues. Germline assignment: CDR1 MNHEY and CDR2 SVGAGI. V shed 6 bases and J 7 bases; nucleotides not matched to a gene: 13. CDR3 protein: CASRRGLAPPGEQYF. The CDR3, as DNA: TGTGCCAGCAGGAGGGGACTAGCTCCGCCGGGGGAGCAGTACTTC.

The rearrangement uses TRBV11-1 and TRBJ1-1; D remains ambiguous. CDR1 and CDR2 (germline): SGHAT, FQDESV (reference sequence). The CDR3 loop spans 14 amino acids. Trimming pared 3 bases from V and 3 bases from J, leaving 11 bases between. Here the CDR3 DNA reads TGTGCCAGCAGCTTGTTCTCTTTTGACACTGAAGCTTTCTTT. Translating gives CASSLFSFDTEAFF.

This chain uses TRBV12-3 or TRBV12-4 with TRBJ2-1; D remains unclear. The CDR3 has 13 residues. Trimming cost V 5 bases and J 7 bases, with 12 bases left between them. The CDR3, as DNA: TGTGCCAGCAGTCCAACGTACGGTAATGAGCAGTTCTTC. Amino acids: CASSPTYGNEQFF.

CDR3 in DNA: TGTGCCACCAGTGGGTCGCTGGAGTCCCAGCCCCAGCATTTT. Its protein product is CATSGSLESQPQHF. This chain joins TRBV24-1 and TRBJ1-5; no reliable D call. V lost 5 bases to trimming and J lost 7 bases, with 14 bases between them. This CDR3 spans 14 amino acids. The germline CDR1 and CDR2 sequences are KGHDR and SFDVKD.

The V gene is TRBV28, the J gene TRBJ1-4; a possible D gene is TRBD1 (6 bases). Trimming cost V 10 bases and J 2 bases, with 14 bases left between them. CDR1 MDHEN and CDR2 SYDVKM come from the germline V gene. The CDR3 contains 14 residues. CDR3 protein: CATTPTGTNEKLFF. In DNA, the CDR3 is TGTGCCACAACTCCAACAGGGACTAATGAAAAACTGTTTTTT.

The chain employs TRBV30 and TRBJ2-7; D may be TRBD1 or TRBD2 (5 bases each). V lost 4 bases and J 8 bases, leaving 15 bases between the germline ends. From germline, CDR1 is GTSNPN and CDR2 SVGIG (reference sequence). The CDR3 loop spans 12 amino acids. The DNA of the CDR3 is TGTGCCTGGATCGCGCCAGGGACGAAGCAGTACTTC. Encoded protein: CAWIAPGTKQYF.

This chain joins TRBV10-3 and TRBJ2-3; TRBD2 aligns across 8 bases. The CDR3 runs to 16 residues. V trimming: 0 bases; J trimming: 3 bases; junction bases outside the gene matches: 5. Looked up from germline, CDR1 is ENHRY and CDR2 is SYGVKD. CDR3 sequence (DNA): TGTGCCATCAGTGAGTCGGCGGGAGGAGTTACAGATACGCAGTATTTT. It codes for CAISESAGGVTDTQYF.

The CDR3 bases are TGTGCCAGCAGCAGAAGAAAGTATAGCAATCAGCCCCAGCATTTT. Amino acid sequence: CASSRRKYSNQPQHF. V usage is TRBV28 and J usage is TRBJ1-5; D uncertain. The CDR3 is 15 residues long. V gave up 6 bases and J gave up 0 bases, with 12 bases separating them. The germline V gene has CDR1 MDHEN and CDR2 SYDVKM. The variable domain in full, completed from reference TRBV28 and TRBJ1-5, reads DVKVTQSSRYLVKRTGEKVFLECVQDMDHENMFWYRQDPGLGLRLIYFSYDVKMKEKGDIPEGYSVSREKKERFSLILESASTNQTSMYLCASSRRKYSNQPQHFGDGTRLSIL.

V usage is TRBV27 and J usage is TRBJ2-3, with D possibly TRBD1 on 5 matching bases. This CDR3 spans 15 amino acids. The V gene lost 7 bases and the J gene lost 6 bases, with 20 bases spanning the gap. Germline loops: CDR1 MNHEY, CDR2 SMNVEV (reference sequence). CDR3 in DNA: TGTGCCAGCACCCCACAGGACCCCACAAGGGATACGCAGTATTTT. Encoded protein: CASTPQDPTRDTQYF.

The V gene is TRBV7-2, the J gene TRBJ1-6, with unresolved D. The V gene's germline CDR1 is SGHTA and CDR2 FQGNSA. With 2 bases removed from V and 6 bases from J, the gap between germline ends came to 14 bases. The CDR3 is made up of 16 amino acids. The CDR3 DNA reads as TGTGCCAGCAGCTTAATCGGGGAATCGATTAATTCACCCCTCCACTTT. Residues: CASSLIGESINSPLHF.

The chain couples TRBV27 to TRBJ2-1, with 11 bases aligning to TRBD2. This CDR3 has 16 residues. The ends lost 2 bases at V and 9 bases at J; junction bases unmatched: 9. Germline CDR1 and CDR2: MNHEY and SMNVEV (reference sequence). The CDR3 region has the DNA TGTGCCAGCAGTTTAAACTTAGCGGGAGGGCCAGGTGAGCAGTTCTTC. This sequence encodes CASSLNLAGGPGEQFF.

The V and J genes are TRBV5-5 and TRBJ1-2; D unclear. Per the germline V gene, CDR1 is SGHKS and CDR2 is YYEKEE (reference sequence). Trimming removed 0 bases at V and 3 bases at J, with 9 bases between. This CDR3 has 14 residues. DNA for the CDR3: TGTGCCAGCAGCTTGGGGAGGGCGGACTATGGCTACACCTTC. Translation gives CASSLGRADYGYTF.

The V call is TRBV5-1, the J call TRBJ1-1; TRBD1 is a possible D gene (6 bases). The germline CDR1 and CDR2 sequences are SGHRS and YFSETQ. V dropped 4 bases and J dropped 2 bases, with 18 bases sitting between them. The CDR3 length is 16 residues. The CDR3 nucleotides read TGCGCCAGCAGCAGCGGACAGACCGTTAAAAACACTGAAGCTTTCTTT. This codes for CASSSGQTVKNTEAFF.

V gene TRBV2 combines with J gene TRBJ1-1, with D hard to call. V lost 7 bases and J lost 3, with 9 bases in between. The CDR3 consists of 12 residues. The germline V gene has CDR1 SNHLY and CDR2 FYNNEI. Here the CDR3 DNA reads TGTGCCAGCAAGGACCCGGACACTGAAGCTTTCTTT. The encoded protein is CASKDPDTEAFF.

The V call is TRBV6-4, the J call TRBJ2-3, with D possibly matching TRBD2 (5 bases). V lost 4 bases and J lost 5, with 13 bases in between. In germline, CDR1 is MRHNA, CDR2 SNTAGT. This CDR3 contains 14 residues. The CDR3 DNA follows: TGTGCCAGCAGTGCCGGTCTAGCAGTAGATACGCAGTATTTT. It yields the protein CASSAGLAVDTQYF.

Concerning this clone itself: The junction and the germline gene differ at one end; a read error may be behind it. The genes are TRBV19 and TRBJ2-1; perhaps TRBD2 as D (6 bases). The CDR3 is made up of 15 amino acids. Germline-derived CDR1 and CDR2 are LNHDA and SQIVND (reference sequence). The CDR3 sequence is CASSIDGEDRLPRVF. In DNA form, the CDR3 reads TGTGCCAGTAGTATAGATGGGGAGGATCGGCTACCTCGGGTCTTC.

The chain is built from TRBV5-5 and TRBJ2-7, with 9 bases matching TRBD2. V trimming: 4 bases; J trimming: 0 bases; junction bases outside the gene matches: 5. The CDR3 is 15 amino acids. The germline gives CDR1 SGHKS, CDR2 YYEKEE (reference sequence). CDR3 sequence (DNA): TGTGCCAGCAGCGGTAGCGGGAGCAGCTCCTACGAGCAGTACTTC. Residues: CASSGSGSSSYEQYF.

The V gene is TRBV7-9, the J gene TRBJ2-5; 9 bases are shared with TRBD2. The CDR3 is 18 amino acids. The junction had 14 bases not matched to a gene; V was cut back by 6 bases and J by 0 bases. Germline V gives CDR1 SEHNR, CDR2 FQNEAQ (reference sequence). CDR3 in DNA: TGTGCCAGCAGTCAGGGCCCGGGACTAGCAGAATACCAAGAGACCCAGTACTTC. Protein: CASSQGPGLAEYQETQYF.

The V call is TRBV28, the J call TRBJ1-2; maybe TRBD1 (6 bases). The CDR3 sequence is 13 residues long. Germline CDR1 MDHEN, CDR2 SYDVKM. The V end lost 2 bases, the J end lost 8 bases, and 12 bases lay between the germline ends. CDR3 sequence (DNA): TGTGCCAGCAGTTTAGGGCAGGGGAGCGGCTACACCTTC. Translating it yields CASSLGQGSGYTF.

V gene TRBV19 combines with J gene TRBJ2-1, with TRBD2 matching over 13 bases. Trimming at V came to 4 bases and at J to 10 bases, leaving 13 bases not matched to a gene. The CDR3 has 17 amino acids. CDR1 LNHDA and CDR2 SQIVND come from the germline V gene (reference sequence). CDR3 DNA: TGTGCCAGTAGTACCGATGGGACTAGCGGGATTGTATGGGAGCAGTTCTTC. Translating it yields CASSTDGTSGIVWEQFF.

This chain uses TRBV4-3 with TRBJ1-5, with 9 bases aligning to TRBD1. This CDR3 comprises 16 residues. Germline V lookup: CDR1 LGHNA, CDR2 YSLEER. V was pared by 1 base and J by 2 bases, with 3 bases of the junction left unmatched. CDR3 in amino acids: CASSQVTGGGNQPQHF. CDR3 nucleotide sequence: TGCGCCAGCAGCCAAGTGACAGGGGGGGGCAATCAGCCCCAGCATTTT.

This clone was recorded a few times. V and J are TRBV5-1 and TRBJ2-5; D perhaps matches TRBD1 (5 bases). The CDR3 length is 13 residues. V lost 6 bases and J lost 3, with 12 bases in between. Germline assignment: CDR1 SGHRS and CDR2 YFSETQ. Here the CDR3 DNA reads TGCGCCAGCAATAAGGGGATGGAAGAGACCCAGTACTTC. This encodes CASNKGMEETQYF.

The chain couples TRBV27 to TRBJ1-5; 7 nucleotides agree with TRBD1. The germline CDR1 and CDR2 sequences are MNHEY and SMNVEV (reference sequence). Trimming at V came to 6 bases and at J to 5 bases, leaving 7 bases not matched to a gene. The CDR3 extends over 14 amino acids. Written as DNA, the CDR3 is TGTGCCAGCAGCCCAGGGACAGCTTATCAGCCCCAGCATTTT. Protein product: CASSPGTAYQPQHF.

This clone was detected only once. The chain couples TRBV4-3 to TRBJ2-5; perhaps TRBD2 as D (6 bases). The V gene lost 4 bases and the J gene lost 5 bases, with 11 bases spanning the gap. Germline CDR1 is LGHNA and CDR2 is YSLEER. The CDR3 has 13 amino acids. The CDR3 region is CASSRGLWETQYF. The DNA of the CDR3 is TGCGCCAGCAGCCGGGGACTGTGGGAGACCCAGTACTTC.